This TCR beta chain was observed in a study of cytomegalovirus exposure and HLA in healthy donors (dated by TCRdb to between 2016 and 2019). In terms of the full investigation: An earlier analysis of some 500 of the donors reported roughly 300 Gb of sequence data and 100 million to 130 million unique TCR beta sequences from about 200 million T cells. Roughly 290 gigabases of sequencing data and around 85 million unique TCR sequences made up an early release that covered fewer than 650 HLA-typed donors. The genetic ancestry cluster associated with self-reported Caucasian donors included over 65% of the roughly 390 genotyped donors. The aim of the study was to test whether cataloging public T cell receptors could identify signatures of past pathogen exposure. The study used immunosequencing to profile the T cell repertoires of hundreds of subjects and linked those repertoires to cytomegalovirus serostatus. Along with the approximately 700-subject first cohort, a separate validation cohort of over a hundred different subjects was used. To predict cytomegalovirus infection status, the study combined high-throughput TCR immunosequencing, statistical association of individual TCRs with disease status, and machine learning. A later analysis re-examined previously published TCR beta repertoires from more than 650 donors and added high-resolution HLA genotyping to investigate patterns of TCR occurrence. Rather than using new phenotypic data, the later analysis identified candidate immune exposures from TCR beta sequences and from how often those sequences occurred across donors. An earlier analysis of around 580 of the donors used high-throughput TCR beta sequencing to judge whether each TCR beta V gene segment behaved as functional or pseudogenic. Alongside the repertoire data, information on donor age, sex, ethnicity and CMV serostatus was compiled. A later genetic analysis used genome-wide SNP genotypes for about three fifths of the 666 donors, treating that subset as a discovery cohort. Every repertoire in the discovery cohort had been generated on one and the same sequencing platform. HLA typing covered class I and class II loci at four-digit resolution. Typing coverage differed by locus: A, B, C, DRB1 and DQB1 were typed in roughly 620-630 donors, DQA1 in 500 to 550, DPA1 in 600 to 610, and DPB1 in just under 490. Four to six DR-DQ haplotypes were handled as single units for association and clustering, since linkage in the cohort was strong. On average, 235,054 unique TCR beta nucleotide sequences were sequenced per donor among a few hundred genotyped donors of the cohort, with 15% to 20% of those sequences being non-productive. The paper as a whole reports these results and caveats: In vitro tests confirmed that a few of the cytomegalovirus-associated TCR beta chains recognize cytomegalovirus antigens. The earlier analysis of almost 600 of the donors excluded seventeen rarely observed V segments, including chromosome 9 orphons, because counts were too low. In a later analysis, around 17,000 TCR beta sequences were associated with specific HLA alleles at a false discovery rate of 0.05. Only TCR beta chains were sequenced in this cohort, and the absence of alpha or paired-chain data limited detectable features. The 87-base-pair reads could not distinguish some IMGT-functional V segments, including TRBV6-2 and TRBV6-3, so those segments were excluded. Correlated functional status among segregating V segments might be attributable to linkage disequilibrium, but an unknown experimental factor could not be ruled out. The study listed 150 to 200 TCR beta chains as associated with cytomegalovirus. The authors suggested that the approach could potentially be generalized to other disease states and immunological phenotypes. According to a later analysis, most CMV-associated TCR beta chains appeared to be HLA-restricted, and the HLA associations seemed to be driven largely by CMV exposure. The presence/absence analyses assumed that sequencing depth was roughly uniform across donors, and that assumption may not be true. When HLA alleles, especially DR and DQ, strongly co-occurred, TCR associations were difficult to assign to individual alleles. In a later analysis, HLA-associated TCR beta chains were found to be more clonally expanded and to have lower generation probabilities than equally common non-associated chains. Most TCR sequences were observed very rarely across donors, whereas some public TCRs were present in many individuals. The sequencing pipeline was judged likely to have produced a cluster of highly shared sequence variants as a technical artifact. Broadly in line with IMGT annotations, most TCR beta V segments showed up in productive rearrangements about 87% or about 30% of the time in an earlier analysis of approximately 600 of the donors. V-gene and J-gene trimming of TCR beta chains was associated with a missense DCLRE1C variant in a later genetic analysis, and the association was replicated in an independent cohort. Several of the top co-occurrence clusters appeared to be linked to parvovirus B19, influenza, CMV and Epstein-Barr virus, according to a later analysis. Because HLA typing was unavailable for some donors at each locus, only the typed subset was used in association tests. For the cohort, immune exposure information was limited to CMV serostatus. A further reported finding was that TCR beta sequences accurately predicted the HLA-A and HLA-B alleles for most subjects in the first cohort. In a later analysis, TCR association rates were found to vary across HLA loci, with the most associated TCRs seen for DRB1 alleles and the fewest for HLA-C alleles. The classifier was reported to diagnose cytomegalovirus status with high specificity and sensitivity in both the original cohort and the validation cohort. A later genetic analysis reported fewer N-insertions in productive TCRs among donors in an Asian-associated ancestry cluster than the roughly 700-donor mean.

Receptor amplification or capture employed the immunoSEQ multiplex PCR assay. A mixture of 60 forward primers for TCR Vbeta segments and 13 reverse primers for TCR Jbeta segments was used in the multiplex PCR. The CDR3 region of rearranged TCR beta genes was amplified from genomic DNA by a multiplex PCR assay. The Illumina HiSeq System was used to sequence the amplified TCR beta libraries as 87-base-pair reads. The authors' analysis ran thus. In a later analysis, tens of millions of unique TCR beta chains were counted across the roughly 610 repertoires, and roughly 10 million of these chains were shared by at least two donors. Raw reads were error-corrected and collapsed into unique sequences by a nearest-neighbor algorithm in which closely related sequences were merged to remove PCR and sequencing errors. To assign V, D and J gene segments, CDR3 sequences were aligned to IMGT reference sequences. For a sequence to be retained, a match of at least six nucleotides was required to both a V gene segment and a J gene segment. A rearrangement counted as productive if the CDR3 had no stop codons and remained in frame with V and J, and every other rearrangement counted as non-productive. CDR3 was defined by IMGT convention, running from the second conserved V-encoded cysteine to the conserved J-encoded phenylalanine. The earlier analysis of around 640 of the donors excluded sequences that lacked an unambiguous match to a single V gene segment. An earlier analysis of just under 600 of the donors called V segments functional above 56.7% productive rearrangements and segregating when the between-donor standard deviation exceeded 5%. To diagnose cytomegalovirus status from the catalog of TCR beta chain sequences, a statistical classification framework was built. In a later analysis, V and J genes were assigned by comparing TCR nucleotide sequences against IMGT/GENE-DB human TR gene sequences. The TCRdist pipeline was used in a later analysis to assign CDR3 sequences and most-parsimonious VDJ recombination scenarios. In a later analysis, each TCR beta chain was defined by its CDR3 amino acid sequence together with its V-gene family, and reads without a unique V-gene family were excluded. A later analysis removed roughly 590 highly shared, low-generation-probability nucleotide sequences to deal with suspected cross-contamination and a sequencing artifact. In a later analysis, a clonal expansion index was calculated for each public chain from normalized within-repertoire ranks of inferred template counts. Generation probabilities in a later analysis came from a VDJ recombination model fitted to out-of-frame rearrangements, and those results were checked against IGoR. A later analysis scored TCR-TCR, TCR-HLA and TCR-CMV co-occurrence with hypergeometric tests, applying a repertoire-size bias correction to TCR pairs. False discovery rates were estimated in a later analysis by permuting HLA or CMV assignments 20 times. In a later analysis, co-occurring TCRs were grouped with DBSCAN, and TCRdist sequence similarity was added when clustering was performed within HLA-allele-positive subsets. For co-occurrence clustering, repertoires with fewer than 30,000 or more than 120,000 public chains were excluded, along with five or six repertoires with anomalous nucleotide sharing. As stored in TCRdb, this immuneACCESS dataset retains in-frame rearrangements with V and J assigned. A fraction of the clones does not appear; measured against another copy, unresolved V genes explain less than half of the discrepancy, and the remainder lacks a known reason. D and trimming were read from the DNA, whereas the V and J calls and clone size are those reported in that table. The sample table shows some 130,000 clones, and 81% are seen once. The top ten hold over 4.5% of the sample.

The cohort comprised hundreds of healthy bone marrow donors. At the time of sampling, every cohort member was nominally healthy, though immune exposures that went unrecorded were likely present. The donor was CMV seropositive and belonged to the group of around 300 seropositive cohort members. Each donor provided a peripheral blood sample, and peripheral blood mononuclear cells were used for TCR beta sequencing. The Qiagen DNeasy Blood Extraction Kit was used to extract genomic DNA from the blood cell samples. The junction shows trimming of 5 bases on V and 0 bases on J, plus 10 bases between the germline ends. The CDR1 and CDR2 encoded by the germline V gene (reference sequence) are LNHDA and SQIVND. Counted from cysteine to phenylalanine, this CDR3 has 14 amino acids. Just the 42-base CDR3 DNA is kept, in frame starting at base 1. As to this clone: The target of this receptor is not known. There are no base qualities to consult, and no much larger clone falls within one base.

Sequenced input: PBMCs. The sequence is built from TRBV19 and TRBJ1-1; tentative D gene TRBD1, with 6 bases matching. The source is a woman aged 40 to 50 in good health and CMV-seropositive. The CDR3 region: CASSFGQLNTEAFF. At the DNA level, the sequence is TGTGCCAGTAGTTTCGGACAGTTGAACACTGAAGCTTTCTTT.